A selection of T cell receptor beta chains follows, all from one sample in a study of memory CD4+ T cells and cytomegalovirus serostatus. Libraries were prepared by immunoSEQ multiplex PCR; TCRdb keeps only in-frame clonotypes and omits some of them. Of 48,000 or so clones listed, approximately 78% are singletons. Sequencing was carried out using memory CD4+ T cells from blood. The receptors shown here come from an adult in good health and CMV-seronegative. Both conserved end residues are part of each CDR3. D genes are given only for firm matches. The size field is filled for only some rows; it gives once, few, many or a size class.

size	length	D	V	J	CDR3	DNA
.	11	.	TRBV11-2	TRBJ1-1	CASSLGTEAFF	TGTGCCAGCAGCTTGGGCACTGAAGCTTTCTTT
.	15	TRBD2	TRBV6-5	TRBJ2-1	CASSLGLGAYNEQFF	TGTGCCAGCAGTCTCGGACTAGGGGCCTACAATGAGCAGTTCTTC
.	15	.	TRBV27	TRBJ1-1	CASGKQGTGNTEAFF	TGTGCCAGCGGCAAGCAAGGGACGGGGAACACTGAAGCTTTCTTT
.	14	.	TRBV4-1	TRBJ1-1	CASSQSGQSGGAFF	TGCGCCAGCAGCCAATCCGGACAGTCTGGTGGAGCTTTCTTT
.	17	.	TRBV14	TRBJ2-2	CASSQEGLALGTGELFF	TGTGCCAGCAGCCAAGAGGGCCTAGCCTTGGGCACCGGGGAGCTGTTTTTT
.	15	.	TRBV5-4	TRBJ1-4	CASTDSAATNEKLFF	TGTGCCAGCACCGATTCGGCCGCTACTAATGAAAAACTGTTTTTT
.	13	.	TRBV6-1	TRBJ2-7	CATEGRDGHEQYF	TGTGCCACAGAGGGCAGGGATGGCCACGAGCAGTACTTC
.	15	TRBD2	TRBV30	TRBJ2-7	CAWSATSSGPYEQYF	TGTGCCTGGAGCGCTACGTCTAGCGGGCCTTACGAGCAGTACTTC
.	16	TRBD2	TRBV19	TRBJ2-3	CASRDLGGGTTDTQYF	TGTGCCAGTAGGGACCTGGGCGGGGGGACCACAGATACGCAGTATTTT
.	13	TRBD2	TRBV6-5	TRBJ2-5	CASRRGAQETQYF	TGTGCCAGCAGGCGGGGGGCACAAGAGACCCAGTACTTC
.	17	.	TRBV19	TRBJ1-6	CASSIRQEVYWNSPLHF	TGTGCCAGTAGTATAAGACAGGAGGTGTATTGGAATTCACCCCTCCACTTT
.	14	.	TRBV6-1	TRBJ2-2	CASIGTYSTGELFF	TGTGCCAGCATCGGGACGTACAGCACCGGGGAGCTGTTTTTT
.	13	.	TRBV2	TRBJ2-2	CASSESREGVLFF	TGTGCCAGCAGTGAATCGAGAGAGGGGGTGCTGTTTTTT
.	18	TRBD1	TRBV11-2	TRBJ1-6	CASTLSRLGQSDNSPLHF	TGTGCCAGCACATTAAGCAGGCTGGGACAGTCGGATAATTCACCCCTCCACTTT
.	15	.	TRBV10-3	TRBJ2-3	CAISIALMGTDTQYF	TGTGCCATCAGCATAGCGTTAATGGGAACAGATACGCAGTATTTT
.	16	TRBD1	TRBV18	TRBJ1-2	CASSPGTGDLNYGYTF	TGTGCCAGCTCACCAGGGACAGGCGACCTCAACTATGGCTACACCTTC
.	15	.	TRBV6-6	TRBJ2-2	CASRRQEGPTGELFF	TGTGCCAGCAGAAGGCAGGAAGGGCCCACCGGGGAGCTGTTTTTT
.	16	.	TRBV5-1	TRBJ2-2	CASSLPSVLNTGELFF	TGCGCCAGCAGCTTGCCGTCGGTACTGAACACCGGGGAGCTGTTTTTT
.	16	.	TRBV30	TRBJ1-5	CALQGGTGVSNQPQHF	TGTGCCCTCCAGGGAGGGACGGGCGTTAGCAATCAGCCCCAGCATTTT
.	15	TRBD1	TRBV6-4	TRBJ1-6	CASSEHRGLDSPLHF	TGTGCCAGCAGTGAGCACAGGGGACTTGATTCACCCCTCCACTTT
.	14	TRBD2	TRBV15	TRBJ2-3	CAISGGLYTDTQYF	TGTGCCATCAGCGGGGGACTGTACACAGATACGCAGTATTTT
.	17	TRBD2	TRBV6-1	TRBJ2-3	CASSVLAGVRKTDTQYF	TGTGCCAGCAGTGTGCTAGCGGGAGTAAGAAAGACAGATACGCAGTATTTT
.	13	.	TRBV5-1	TRBJ2-7	CASSLARSYEQYF	TGCGCCAGCAGCTTGGCTAGGAGCTACGAGCAGTACTTC
.	15	.	TRBV6-1	TRBJ2-1	CASSVQGGSYNEQFF	TGTGCCAGCAGTGTACAGGGCGGCTCCTACAATGAGCAGTTCTTC
few	19	.	TRBV5-4	TRBJ1-3	CASSLMSAVAPVSGNTIYF	TGTGCCAGCAGCTTGATGTCGGCAGTGGCACCTGTATCTGGAAACACCATATATTTT
.	18	.	TRBV5-1	TRBJ2-5	CASRGPQGGTGLQETQYF	TGCGCCAGCAGGGGGCCCCAAGGGGGGACTGGCCTCCAAGAGACCCAGTACTTC
.	15	.	TRBV5-1	TRBJ2-6	CASSSLVPGANVLTF	TGCGCCAGCAGCTCGCTGGTCCCTGGGGCCAACGTCCTGACTTTC
.	13	.	TRBV18	TRBJ2-7	CASSPNRGAEQYF	TGTGCCAGCTCACCCAATAGGGGTGCGGAGCAGTACTTC
.	15	TRBD1	TRBV10-3	TRBJ2-5	CAISESDRGAETQYF	TGTGCCATCAGTGAGTCGGACAGGGGAGCGGAGACCCAGTACTTC
.	16	.	TRBV15	TRBJ2-2	CATSRGEGLVTGELFF	TGTGCCACCAGCAGAGGAGAGGGGTTGGTCACCGGGGAGCTGTTTTTT
.	15	.	TRBV11-2	TRBJ2-3	CASSSPGLSTDTQYF	TGTGCCAGCAGCTCTCCGGGACTTAGCACAGATACGCAGTATTTT
few	11	.	TRBV11-2	TRBJ2-7	CASSPGIEQYF	TGTGCCAGCAGCCCAGGGATCGAGCAGTACTTC
.	14	TRBD1	TRBV30	TRBJ1-1	CALYRGRLTTEAFF	TGTGCCTTATACAGGGGGCGGTTGACCACTGAAGCTTTCTTT
once	15	.	TRBV11-3	TRBJ2-3	CASSSGAGMADTQYF	TGTGCCAGCAGCTCCGGGGCGGGGATGGCCGATACGCAGTATTTT
.	16	TRBD2	TRBV25-1	TRBJ2-1	CASSEPASGRMNEQFF	TGTGCCAGCAGTGAACCCGCTAGCGGGAGAATGAATGAGCAGTTCTTC
.	13	.	TRBV28	TRBJ1-3	CASSQVSGNTIYF	TGTGCCAGCAGTCAAGTCTCTGGAAACACCATATATTTT
medium-sized	15	.	TRBV7-2	TRBJ1-6	CASSVHAGNNSPLHF	TGTGCCAGCAGCGTCCATGCGGGGAATAATTCACCCCTCCACTTT
.	11	.	TRBV30	TRBJ2-5	CAWSRGQTQYF	TGTGCCTGGAGCAGAGGGCAGACCCAGTACTTC
.	13	.	TRBV11-1	TRBJ1-2	CASSFGQGSGYTF	TGTGCCAGCAGTTTTGGGCAGGGGAGTGGCTACACCTTC
few	13	.	TRBV2	TRBJ1-1	CASRSEMNTEAFF	TGTGCCAGCAGATCGGAAATGAACACTGAAGCTTTCTTT
.	16	TRBD1	TRBV4-2	TRBJ2-5	CASSQVSGQGGETQYF	TGTGCCAGCAGCCAAGTCTCAGGACAGGGGGGAGAGACCCAGTACTTC
.	14	.	TRBV5-1	TRBJ2-2	CASRQGTGTGELFF	TGCGCCAGCAGACAGGGAACAGGGACCGGGGAGCTGTTTTTT